Below are 8 T cell receptor beta chains sequenced from a single sample in a study of blood T cells in healthy people across ages. The use of a sample-barcoded 5' primer and a J-beta primer mix characterized a second PCR of roughly 6 to 11 cycles. One entry per CDR3 protein, called by TCRdb with MiXCR from the 5' RACE reads. The table records 1.5 million or so distinct CDR3 sequences, 35% to 45% of them present only once. Sequenced input: blood. Source of these receptors: a woman aged 18-29 years in good health.

V is TRBV30 and J is TRBJ1-2; D is perhaps TRBD1 (6 bases). Between the trimmed V and J ends, which lost 4 bases and 8 bases, there was a span of 11 bases. This CDR3 is built from 11 residues. Germline assignment: CDR1 GTSNPN and CDR2 SVGIG (reference sequence). CDR3 sequence reads: CAWNRVGGYTF. The CDR3 nucleotides are TGTGCCTGGAACAGGGTTGGCGGCTACACCTTC. The full variable domain, its missing parts supplied by reference TRBV30 and TRBJ1-2, is SQTIHQWPATLVQPVGSPLSLECTVEGTSNPNLYWYRQAAGRGLQLLFYSVGIGQISSEVPQNLSASRPQDRQFILSSKKLLLSDSGFYLCAWNRVGGYTFGSGTRLTVV.

The chain has TRBV27 and TRBJ2-7; D is perhaps TRBD1 (6 bases). Germline V gene lookup returns CDR1 MNHEY and CDR2 SMNVEV (reference sequence). V dropped 4 bases and J dropped 4 bases, with 17 bases sitting between them. CDR3 length equals 15 residues. The CDR3 spells CASSWGTFGRYEQYF. For the CDR3, the DNA is TGTGCCAGCAGTTGGGGGACATTTGGTCGGTACGAGCAGTACTTC.

This clonotype was counted only a few times. The chain uses TRBV27 and TRBJ1-1; no reliable D call. CDR1 MNHEY and CDR2 SMNVEV come from the germline V gene (reference sequence). Trimming left V 2 bases short and J 6 bases short, with 10 bases between. This CDR3 comprises 13 residues. The CDR3 DNA follows: TGTGCCAGCAGTTTAGGGGTTGTCGCTGAAGCTTTCTTT. It specifies CASSLGVVAEAFF.

V is TRBV14 and J is TRBJ2-2; D possibly corresponds to TRBD2 (5 bases). CDR3 size: 14 residues. Looked up from germline, CDR1 is SGHDN and CDR2 is FVKESK. CDR3 in amino acids: CDSEELLGPGELFF. The DNA of the CDR3 is TGTGATTCGGAGGAGTTATTAGGTCCCGGGGAGCTGTTTTTT.

The CDR3 region is CATSRDLLNTEAFF. CDR3 in DNA: TGTGCCACCAGCAGAGATCTCCTGAACACTGAAGCTTTCTTT. This chain connects TRBV15 to TRBJ1-1; D is uncertain. The length of the CDR3 is 14 residues. Germline V lookup: CDR1 LNHNV, CDR2 YYDKDF (reference sequence). Trimming took 0 bases from V and 0 from J, leaving 5 bases between them. The full variable domain, completed using reference TRBV15 and TRBJ1-1, is DAMVIQNPRYQVTQFGKPVTLSCSQTLNHNVMYWYQQKSSQAPKLLFHYYDKDFNNEADTPDNFQSRRPNTSFCFLDIRSPGLGDTAMYLCATSRDLLNTEAFFGQGTRLTVV.

This chain links TRBV9 with TRBJ2-3; D is unclear. The germline V gene encodes CDR1 SGDLS and CDR2 YYNGEE. The CDR3 has 14 residues. V gave up 0 bases and J gave up 5 bases, with 10 bases separating them. CDR3 in DNA: TGTGCCAGCAGCGTAGGTTCGAACGGAGATACGCAGTATTTT. Its translation is CASSVGSNGDTQYF.

V gene TRBV6-2 or TRBV6-3 combines with J gene TRBJ2-1, with 9 bases fitting TRBD2. Germline assignment: CDR1 MNHEY and CDR2 SVGEGT. This CDR3 region has 20 residues. J lost 0 bases, V lost 6 bases, and 18 bases had no gene match. The CDR3 DNA reads TGTGCCAGCAGAACTAGAGCGGGAGGAATTTTCAGGAGCTCCTACAATGAGCAGTTCTTC. It yields the protein CASRTRAGGIFRSSYNEQFF.

V and J are TRBV7-2 and TRBJ2-3, with no clear D. Trimming removed 4 bases at V and 5 bases at J, with 13 bases between. CDR1 and CDR2 (germline): SGHTA, FQGNSA. CDR3 length equals 14 residues. The CDR3: CASSSLPGVDTQYF. CDR3 nucleotide sequence: TGTGCCAGCAGCTCCCTCCCTGGGGTAGATACGCAGTATTTT. Full variable domain (rest looked up from reference TRBV7-2 and TRBJ2-3): GAGVSQSPSNKVTEKGKDVELRCDPISGHTALYWYRQSLGQGLEFLIYFQGNSAPDKSGLPSDRFSAERTGGSVSTLTIQRTQQEDSAVYLCASSSLPGVDTQYFGPGTRLTVL.